This TCR beta chain was recovered during a study of T cells in Graves' hyperthyroidism and ophthalmopathy. This clonotype was detected only a few times. As yet, its antigen is unknown. This CDR3 has 14 amino acids. With 2 bases removed from V and 3 bases from J, the gap between germline ends came to 11 bases. What was amplified from RNA transcripts were TCR beta CDR3 regions. The HTBI primer set served for first-round RT-PCR of the TCR CDR3. TCRdb reprocessed the multiplex PCR reads via MiXCR and lists one record per CDR3 protein. The repertoire holds 450,000 to 600,000 distinct CDR3 sequences, with just under 20% as singletons. General study points: Most clonotypes that expanded in the thyroid above 0.001 also showed up in blood.

Fresh peripheral blood, 9.5 to 10 ml of it, supplied the PBMCs. The sample was blood. The J gene is TRBJ2-7, the V gene TRBV12-3 or TRBV12-4, with TRBD1 as a possible D gene (6 bases). This clonotype was obtained from a man aged 40-49 years with Graves' ophthalmopathy. CDR3 loop: CASSLSGRGYEQYF. The DNA for the CDR3 is TGTGCCAGCAGTTTAAGCGGCAGGGGCTACGAGCAGTACTTC.